These 23 T cell receptor beta chains were sequenced from one sample in a study of blood T cell repertoires in COVID-19. Sequencing was performed with immunoSEQ multiplex PCR; in TCRdb, only in-frame clones are kept and a portion is missing. Of roughly 500,000 clones in the sample, approximately 83% are singletons; the top ten hold 3.2%. The sequencing sample was made of peripheral blood. These receptors originate from a human donor in a cohort sampled during active COVID-19.

The genes are TRBV4-2 and TRBJ1-6, with 9 bases fitting TRBD1. CDR1 and CDR2 (germline): LGHNA, YNFKEQ. J was trimmed by 11 bases and V by 1 base; bases with no gene match: 12. The length of the CDR3 is 17 residues. The CDR3 region is CASSQGLRDRAFTPLHF. The CDR3 DNA reads as TGTGCCAGCAGCCAAGGCTTAAGGGACAGGGCTTTTACACCCCTCCACTTT.

The chain joins TRBV24-1 to TRBJ2-1; D might be TRBD2 (5 bases). CDR3 length: 14 amino acids. Trimming pared 3 bases from V and 0 bases from J, leaving 5 bases between. Germline CDR1 KGHDR, CDR2 SFDVKD. DNA of the CDR3: TGTGCCACCAGTGATGGGAGCTCCTACAATGAGCAGTTCTTC. Translated: CATSDGSSYNEQFF.

This CDR3 is CASSTTGFGYGYTF. CDR3 nucleotide sequence: TGTGCCAGTAGCACTACAGGGTTCGGGTATGGCTACACCTTC. V usage is TRBV19 and J usage is TRBJ1-2, with D perhaps TRBD1 (6 bases). This CDR3 contains 14 residues. Trimming took 6 bases from V and 5 from J, leaving 16 bases between them. CDR1 is LNHDA and CDR2 is SQIVND in the germline V gene (reference sequence).

The rearrangement links TRBV28 to TRBJ1-3; a weak D match, TRBD1 (6 bases). Germline CDR1 and CDR2: MDHEN and SYDVKM. Deletions cut 5 bases from V and 0 bases from J, with 17 bases between. The CDR3 is made up of 17 amino acids. CDR3 sequence reads: CASSLRDGRGSGNTIYF. The CDR3 DNA follows: TGTGCCAGCAGTCTCCGGGACGGCAGGGGCTCTGGAAACACCATATATTTT.

V usage is TRBV5-6 and J usage is TRBJ2-1, with no clear D. The length of the CDR3 is 14 residues. V was pared by 1 base and J by 1 base, with 6 bases between. Germline V gene data show CDR1 as SGHDT and CDR2 as YYEEEE. The CDR3 bases are TGTGCCAGCAGCTTGTACAGTTCCTACAATGAGCAGTTCTTC. Its protein product is CASSLYSSYNEQFF.

This chain uses TRBV5-6 with TRBJ1-5; 9 bases fit TRBD1. V was clipped by 0 bases and J by 6 bases; unmatched bases: 4. Germline values: CDR1 SGHDT, CDR2 YYEEEE. CDR3 size: 15 residues. DNA of the CDR3: TGTGCCAGCAGCTTGGGAGGGACAGGGATTCAGCCCCAGCATTTT. Its protein is CASSLGGTGIQPQHF.

The rearrangement links TRBV25-1 to TRBJ2-2; 13 bases map to TRBD2. The CDR3 extends over 18 amino acids. J gave up 4 bases and V 5 bases, and 10 bases lay outside the gene matches. Per the germline V gene, CDR1 is MGHDK and CDR2 is SYGVNS. CDR3 protein: CASSPTSGRPHSTGELFF. For the CDR3, the DNA is TGTGCCAGCAGTCCGACTAGCGGGAGGCCCCATAGCACCGGGGAGCTGTTTTTT.

This chain joins TRBV7-9 and TRBJ2-6; possibly TRBD1 for D (5 bases). V was shortened by 5 bases and J by 0 bases, with 17 bases between the two germline ends. The CDR3 is 18 residues long. Per germline, CDR1 SEHNR and CDR2 FQNEAQ (reference sequence). CDR3 sequence reads: CASSRVAGPSSGANVLTF. In nucleotides, the CDR3 is TGTGCCAGCAGCCGGGTGGCAGGGCCCTCCTCTGGGGCCAACGTCCTGACTTTC.

The V and J genes are TRBV4-3 and TRBJ1-1; TRBD1 matches 11 bases. With V trimmed by 4 bases and J by 4 bases, 8 bases remained unmatched. CDR1 is LGHNA, CDR2 YSLEER, per germline. This CDR3 region has 16 residues. The CDR3 nucleotides are TGCGCCAGCAGCCGGACCAGGACAGGGGGCTCCACTGAAGCTTTCTTT. It encodes CASSRTRTGGSTEAFF.

The V gene is TRBV2, the J gene TRBJ1-6, with 8 bases that match TRBD1. J lost 0 bases, V lost 9 bases, and 4 bases had no gene match. The CDR3 loop spans 15 amino acids. Germline-derived CDR1 and CDR2 are SNHLY and FYNNEI. CDR3 coding DNA: TGTGCCAGACGACAGGGGAGCTCCTATAATTCACCCCTCCACTTT. It specifies CARRQGSSYNSPLHF.

This chain connects TRBV10-2 to TRBJ1-1, with D tentatively TRBD1 (6 bases). The V end was cut by 0 bases, the J end by 3 bases, with 8 bases between. The CDR3 has 14 residues. Germline CDR1 and CDR2: WSHSY and SAAADI. Here the CDR3 DNA reads TGCGCCAGCAGTGAGTCGAAGGGGGACACTGAAGCTTTCTTT. Its translation: CASSESKGDTEAFF.

The rearrangement joins TRBV19 to TRBJ1-1; D gene unclear. The CDR3 is made up of 15 amino acids. With 7 bases removed from V and 5 bases from J, the gap between germline ends came to 20 bases. Per the germline V gene, CDR1 is LNHDA and CDR2 is SQIVND (reference sequence). The CDR3 bases are TGTGCCAGTAACTCCCAGGCCCTCGGAGGGACTGAAGCTTTCTTT. Translation: CASNSQALGGTEAFF.

For the CDR3, the DNA is TGTGCCAGCAGCTTAGGACAGGGGGAGTCGGCAGATACGCAGTATTTT. This encodes CASSLGQGESADTQYF. The chain joins TRBV11-3 to TRBJ2-3, with 9 nucleotides matching TRBD1. This CDR3 has 16 residues. The germline V gene has CDR1 SGHNT and CDR2 YENEEA. The trim removed 1 base at V and 4 bases at J, leaving 6 bases unmatched.

This sequence joins TRBV11-2 and TRBJ1-2, with 7 nucleotides matching TRBD1. Germline values: CDR1 SGHAT, CDR2 FQNNGV. CDR3 size: 15 residues. The V segment lost 5 bases and the J segment 6 bases; nucleotides outside the gene matches: 12. The CDR3 loop reads CASSAGVSTGNGYTF. The CDR3 nucleotides read TGTGCCAGCAGCGCCGGGGTTTCGACAGGGAATGGCTACACCTTC. Together with reference TRBV11-2 and TRBJ1-2, the CDR3 gives the full variable domain: EAGVAQSPRYKIIEKRQSVAFWCNPISGHATLYWYQQILGQGPKLLIQFQNNGVVDDSQLPKDRFSAERLKGVDSTLKIQPAKLEDSAVYLCASSAGVSTGNGYTFGSGTRLTVV.

The gene calls are TRBV30 and TRBJ2-1, with TRBD2 matching over 7 bases. CDR3 length: 14 amino acids. The germline CDR1 and CDR2 sequences are GTSNPN and SVGIG (reference sequence). J was trimmed by 3 bases and V by 2 bases; bases with no gene match: 4. Here the CDR3 DNA reads TGTGCCTGGAGTCTTCTAGCGGACTACAATGAGCAGTTCTTC. This codes for CAWSLLADYNEQFF.

This clone has only one observation. The rearrangement links TRBV23-1 to TRBJ1-1; 7 bases align to TRBD1. TRBV23-1 is sorted into the ORF group, with uncertain function. This CDR3 comprises 14 residues. V shed 6 bases, J shed 3 bases, and the junction held 7 bases outside the gene matches. CDR3 nucleotides: TGCGCCAGCAGGTCTTTCCAGGGGGACACTGAAGCTTTCTTT. It is translated as CASRSFQGDTEAFF.

Written as DNA, the CDR3 is TGTGCCACCAGTGATCGGACAGGGGGGACAGATACGCAGTATTTT. Translating it yields CATSDRTGGTDTQYF. The J gene is TRBJ2-3, the V gene TRBV24-1; 10 bases align to TRBD1. CDR3 length: 15 residues. Germline lookup yields CDR1 KGHDR and CDR2 SFDVKD. V lost 3 bases to trimming and J lost 3 bases; unmatched junction nucleotides: 2.

This rearrangement joins TRBV6-6 to TRBJ2-1; 11 bases are a match to TRBD1. CDR1 and CDR2 from the germline V gene are MNHNY and SVGAGI (reference sequence). V lost 5 bases to trimming and J lost 9 bases; unmatched junction nucleotides: 9. This CDR3 is built from 15 residues. DNA of the CDR3: TGTGCCAGCAGTATCGGGACAGGGGGTTTCGTTGAGCAGTTCTTC. Residues: CASSIGTGGFVEQFF.

This clone was seen a single time. Within the sample, other DNA sequences also encode this same CDR3. The CDR3 bases are TGTGCCAGCAGCGTAGAAAGTAGCACCTACAATGAGCAGTTCTTC. Amino acid sequence: CASSVESSTYNEQFF. This rearrangement joins TRBV9 to TRBJ2-1; no clear D. V lost 0 bases and J lost 2, with 9 bases in between. The CDR3 contains 15 residues. Per germline, CDR1 SGDLS and CDR2 YYNGEE.

This clone was recorded a few times. CDR3 sequence reads: CASSLKVAGASDTQYF. The CDR3, as DNA: TGCGCCAGCAGCTTGAAGGTAGCGGGTGCATCAGATACGCAGTATTTT. The V gene is TRBV5-1, the J gene TRBJ2-3, with 7 nucleotides matching TRBD2. The germline V gene has CDR1 SGHRS and CDR2 YFSETQ. The junction had 9 bases not matched to a gene; V was cut back by 1 base and J by 4 bases. The CDR3 consists of 16 residues.

The count of this clone is one. This chain connects TRBV30 to TRBJ2-7; possibly TRBD2 for D (6 bases). CDR3 size: 14 residues. V was trimmed by 6 bases and J by 1 base, leaving 16 bases between them. Germline V CDR1 and CDR2: GTSNPN, SVGIG (reference sequence). The DNA of the CDR3 is TGTGCCTGCAACGGGAGAATAAGGTCCTACGAGCAGTACTTC. It codes for CACNGRIRSYEQYF.

V gene TRBV5-6 combines with J gene TRBJ1-2; no clear D. There are 11 residues in the CDR3. The ends were cut back, 1 base at V and 13 bases at J, with 11 bases in the middle. CDR1 is SGHDT and CDR2 is YYEEEE in the germline V gene. CDR3 protein: CASSLSSVSTF. The DNA of the CDR3 is TGTGCCAGCAGCTTGTCTTCTGTCAGCACCTTC.

This chain joins TRBV28 and TRBJ2-7; a possible D gene is TRBD1 (6 bases). The germline gives CDR1 MDHEN, CDR2 SYDVKM. The V and J ends lost 2 bases and 3 bases respectively, with 14 bases between them. The CDR3 length is 15 residues. CDR3: CASSLRGVGGYEQYF. The DNA of the CDR3 is TGTGCCAGCAGTTTACGGGGAGTAGGGGGCTACGAGCAGTACTTC.